Below are 13 T cell receptor beta chains sequenced from a single sample in a study of blood T cells in healthy people across ages. Through a sample-barcoded 5' primer and a J-beta primer mix, a second PCR was run for roughly 7 to 12 cycles. TCRdb re-called the 5' RACE reads through MiXCR, storing one row per CDR3 protein. The sample lists around 1,000,000 distinct CDR3 sequences; roughly 24% were seen once. In addition, the sample was reused for a study of T cells of mothers and their children.

Sequenced sample: blood. These receptors were collected from a girl aged 2 to 10 in good health.

V and J are TRBV9 and TRBJ1-2; D unresolved. V lost 0 bases and J 2 bases, leaving 17 bases between the germline ends. CDR3 length: 17 residues. The germline V gene encodes CDR1 SGDLS and CDR2 YYNGEE. The CDR3 DNA sequence: TGTGCCAGCAGCGTAGGGCCGGCAGGCAAGGGCAACTATGGCTACACCTTC. It codes for CASSVGPAGKGNYGYTF. The variable domain in full, with the rest retrieved from reference TRBV9 and TRBJ1-2, is DSGVTQTPKHLITATGQRVTLRCSPRSGDLSVYWYQQSLDQGLQFLIQYYNGEERAKGNILERFSAQQFPDLHSELNLSSLELGDSALYFCASSVGPAGKGNYGYTFGSGTRLTVV.

This clonotype was detected once. The rearrangement uses TRBV20-1 and TRBJ2-3; 9 bases align to TRBD2. Germline-derived CDR1 and CDR2 are DFQATT and SNEGSKA (reference sequence). This CDR3 contains 16 residues. The junction had 16 bases not matched to a gene; V was cut back by 6 bases and J by 6 bases. CDR3 DNA: TGCAGTGCAACCGGGACTAGCAAGATGGAGTCCGATACGCAGTATTTT. It yields the protein CSATGTSKMESDTQYF.

There are a few counts of this clonotype. The CDR3 loop reads CASSQVGLAYEQYF. As DNA, the CDR3 is TGTGCCAGCAGCCAAGTAGGACTAGCCTACGAGCAGTACTTC. The V gene is TRBV3-1, the J gene TRBJ2-5; 7 bases fit TRBD2. The J call may be mistaken, given a closer DNA end match to TRBJ2-7. CDR3 length: 14 amino acids. CDR1 LGHDT and CDR2 YNNKEL come from the germline V gene (reference sequence).

V gene TRBV21-1 combines with J gene TRBJ2-5. TRBV21-1 is classified as a pseudogene. The CDR3 sequence is 14 residues long. This CDR3 is CASSKLPFRETQYF. Here the CDR3 DNA reads TGTGCCAGCAGCAAATTGCCGTTCCGAGAGACCCAGTACTTC.

A few counts support this clonotype. This rearrangement joins TRBV2 to TRBJ1-4; TRBD1 is a possible D gene (5 bases). Germline V gene lookup returns CDR1 SNHLY and CDR2 FYNNEI. Trimming pared 6 bases from V and 5 bases from J, leaving 16 bases between. The CDR3 spans 15 residues. CDR3 loop: CASRKAGTENEKLFF. CDR3 sequence (DNA): TGTGCCAGCAGGAAAGCAGGGACGGAGAATGAAAAACTGTTTTTT.

The CDR3 DNA reads TGTGCCAGCAGCACTAGGGGGACAGCCTCAGGTGGTGCTGAAAAACTGTTTTTT. As protein: CASSTRGTASGGAEKLFF. This chain links TRBV7-2 with TRBJ1-4; 7 nucleotides align to TRBD1. With V trimmed by 5 bases and J by 7 bases, 19 bases remained unmatched. The CDR3 has 18 amino acids. Germline lookup yields CDR1 SGHTA and CDR2 FQGNSA.

This rearrangement joins TRBV20-1 to TRBJ2-3; either TRBD1 or TRBD2 may supply D (5 bases each). The ends were cut back, 0 bases at V and 5 bases at J, with 18 bases in the middle. Per the germline V gene, CDR1 is DFQATT and CDR2 is SNEGSKA (reference sequence). CDR3 length equals 16 residues. CDR3 nucleotide sequence: TGCAGTGCTAGAGAGGCTCCGGGGCTAGGGAAAGATACGCAGTATTTT. Translated: CSAREAPGLGKDTQYF.

Points on this clonotype: At one boundary the junction diverges from the germline segment, which might be a read error. The rearrangement joins TRBV10-3 to TRBJ1-3; 8 bases map to TRBD1. The CDR3 runs 15 residues. CDR1 and CDR2 from the germline V gene are ENHRY and SYGVKD. The CDR3, as DNA: TGCGCCATCAGTGAACCGACAGGGGACGGAAACACCATATATTTT. This codes for CAISEPTGDGNTIYF.

This clonotype was recorded a few times. The chain employs TRBV27 and TRBJ1-6; weak D call: TRBD1 (5 bases). The CDR3 totals 12 residues. CDR1 is MNHEY, CDR2 SMNVEV, per germline (reference sequence). V gave up 7 bases and J gave up 11 bases, with 12 bases separating them. CDR3 DNA: TGTGCCAGCATGGCTGCCAGGGCACCCCTCCACTTT. Its protein is CASMAARAPLHF.

The rearrangement uses TRBV7-8 and TRBJ2-5; TRBD2 matches 7 bases. The germline gives CDR1 SGHVS, CDR2 FQNEAQ. The trim removed 5 bases at V and 3 bases at J, leaving 15 bases unmatched. This CDR3 spans 17 amino acids. The DNA of the CDR3 is TGTGCCAGCAGCCTAAGGCCGTGGCAGGGAGGGGAAGAGACCCAGTACTTC. Translated, it gives CASSLRPWQGGEETQYF.

This clonotype came up a few times. The CDR3 coding sequence is TGTGCCAGCAGCACTACACAGACAGGGGACCCCTACGAGCAGTACTTC. This codes for CASSTTQTGDPYEQYF. The chain employs TRBV9 and TRBJ2-7; 8 positions match TRBD1. Germline V CDR1 and CDR2: SGDLS, YYNGEE. The CDR3 has 16 amino acids. Unmatched junction bases numbered 11, after V lost 4 bases and J lost 2 bases.

This clonotype occurred a few times. J is TRBJ2-5 and V is TRBV29-1; 8 positions agree with TRBD1. After removal of 6 bases from V and 1 base from J, the junction contained 7 bases not matched to a gene. The germline V gene has CDR1 SQVTM and CDR2 ANQGSEA. The CDR3 runs 14 residues. In DNA, the CDR3 is TGCAGCGTGAGGACAGGGACGGTCCAAGAGACCCAGTACTTC. Translated, it gives CSVRTGTVQETQYF.

This rearrangement joins TRBV27 to TRBJ2-5; D uncertain. Germline V gives CDR1 MNHEY, CDR2 SMNVEV (reference sequence). V lost 5 bases and J 2 bases, leaving 9 bases between the germline ends. There are 13 residues in the CDR3. CDR3 DNA sequence: TGTGCCAGCAGTCCCATGATGCAAGAGACCCAGTACTTC. Translation: CASSPMMQETQYF.